The rows below give T cell receptor beta chains drawn from one sample of a study of T cell repertoires in cytomegalovirus infection. MiXCR, run by TCRdb on the reads, gives a single entry per CDR3 protein. The repertoire holds 150,000 to 200,000 distinct CDR3 sequences, with about a tenth as singletons. The specimen sequenced was PBMCs. The receptors were gathered from a human donor in good health (CMV status not recorded). Some clones in this sample may be carry-over from other donors' samples. CDR3s include the opening cysteine and the closing phenylalanine or tryptophan. D genes are given only for firm matches. Size is stated for part of the rows, as once, few or many counts, or as a class when the clone is expanded.

clone_size j_call d_call v_call cdr3_nt cdr3_aa
. TRBJ2-1 . TRBV20-1 TGCAGTGCCGGAAGGGAGGATGAGCAGTTCTTC CSAGREDEQFF
few TRBJ2-5 TRBD2 TRBV20-1 TGCAGTGCTGCTGCTAGCGGGGGTAGGCAAGAGACCCAGTACTTC CSAAASGGRQETQYF
. TRBJ1-1 . TRBV19 TGTGCCAGTTCCTATGGGGCAGGGACTGAAGCTTTCTTT CASSYGAGTEAFF
few TRBJ1-6 TRBD1 TRBV20-1 TGCAGTGCACTGAGACAGGGGGAGTCAGTCTATAATTCACCCCTCCACTTT CSALRQGESVYNSPLHF
. TRBJ2-7 . TRBV2 TGTGCCAGCAGATCCGGGACAACTAACTCCTACGAGCAGTACTTC CASRSGTTNSYEQYF
few TRBJ2-2 . TRBV18 TGTGCCAGCTCACCATCAGTTAACACCGGGGAGCTGTTTTTT CASSPSVNTGELFF
many TRBJ2-1 . TRBV30 TGTGCCTGGAGTGTATCGGCCAATGAGCAGTTCTTC CAWSVSANEQFF
once TRBJ1-5 . TRBV12-3/TRBV12-4 TGTGCCAGCAGTTTTGGGTTTAGCAATCAGCCCCAGCATTTT CASSFGFSNQPQHF
. TRBJ2-1 TRBD2 TRBV7-9 TGTGCCAGCAGCTTTGGGGAGACTAGCGGGAGTATCAATGAGCAGTTCTTC CASSFGETSGSINEQFF
. TRBJ1-5 TRBD1 TRBV20-1 TGCAGTGCTCCCTTAACAGGGGGTAGCAATCAGCCCCAGCATTTT CSAPLTGGSNQPQHF
many TRBJ1-4 . TRBV5-5 TGTGCCAGCAGCTTGGAAGGAGTAACTAATGAAAAACTGTTTTTT CASSLEGVTNEKLFF
few TRBJ1-2 TRBD1 TRBV20-1 TGCAGTGCTAGACCGCTGCAGGGGGCAAGTGGGGTCTACACCTTC CSARPLQGASGVYTF
. TRBJ2-7 . TRBV2 TGTGCCAGCAGAGAATACAACTCAGGTGGTGAGCAGTACTTC CASREYNSGGEQYF
many TRBJ1-1 . TRBV12-3/TRBV12-4 TGTGCCAGCAGTTCTGGACAGTTGAACACTGAAGCTTTCTTT CASSSGQLNTEAFF
many TRBJ1-2 . TRBV27 TGTGCCAGCAGTTTATACGGGAGCTATGGCTACACCTTC CASSLYGSYGYTF
many TRBJ2-5 TRBD2 TRBV7-9 TGTGCCAGCAGCTCATCCCTGACTAGCACGGAGACCCAGTACTTC CASSSSLTSTETQYF
. TRBJ1-5 TRBD1 TRBV2 TGTGCCAGCCAGGGGGCGGACAATCAGCCCCAGCATTTT CASQGADNQPQHF
few TRBJ2-7 TRBD1 TRBV29-1 TGCAGCGTTGAAAGGGGTGAGGCAGGGGGCGAGCAGTACTTC CSVERGEAGGEQYF
many TRBJ2-1 TRBD2 TRBV7-9 TGTGCCAGCAGATCCGGGACTAGCTCCATTGAGCAGTTCTTC CASRSGTSSIEQFF